This T cell receptor beta chain was identified in a study of shared clonotypes between healthy human individuals. General study findings and limits: Sorted-subset samples were not fully sequenced, rarefaction indicated. In general, naive subsets displayed greater estimated richness than memory subsets did.

CD45RO-negative CD8 cells positively selected for CCR7 made up the naive population, which excluded terminally differentiated effector memory CD45RA+ cells. Details on this clone: Antigen unknown.

From germline, CDR1 is MNHEY and CDR2 SVGAGI. V lost 1 base to trimming and J lost 6 bases; unmatched junction nucleotides: 3. CDR3 size: 15 residues. Template for every sorted-subset replicate PCR totaled approximately 0.2 ug DNA, some 30,000 T cell genomes. Profiled with immunoSEQ multiplex PCR; TCRdb holds only in-frame clones, not every one. The sample shows about 1,800,000 clones, about 95% of them seen only once. The sequence derives from a man aged 18 to 30 in good health. This chain connects TRBV6-5 to TRBJ2-1; 10 bases align to TRBD2. What was sequenced was naive CD8+ T cells sorted from blood. The DNA for the CDR3 is TGTGCCAGCAGTTACTGGAGCGGGGGGGCCAATGAGCAGTTCTTC. The encoded protein is CASSYWSGGANEQFF.